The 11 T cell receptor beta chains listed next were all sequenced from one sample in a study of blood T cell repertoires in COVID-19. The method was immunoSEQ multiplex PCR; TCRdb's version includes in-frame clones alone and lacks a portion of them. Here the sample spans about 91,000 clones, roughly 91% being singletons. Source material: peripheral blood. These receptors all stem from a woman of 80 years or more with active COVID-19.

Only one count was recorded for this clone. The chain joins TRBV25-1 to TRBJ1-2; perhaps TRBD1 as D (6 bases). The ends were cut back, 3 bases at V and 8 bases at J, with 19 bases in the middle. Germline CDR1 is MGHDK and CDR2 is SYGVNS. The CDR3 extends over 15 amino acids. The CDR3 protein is CASSEPGQGRWGYTF. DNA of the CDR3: TGTGCCAGCAGTGAGCCAGGCCAGGGGCGGTGGGGCTACACCTTC.

CDR3 amino acids: CAFAGTESGANTEAFF. CDR3 coding DNA: TGTGCCTTCGCCGGGACAGAATCGGGGGCGAACACTGAAGCTTTCTTT. The chain has TRBV30 and TRBJ1-1; 7 bases are a match to TRBD1. Trimming took 7 bases from V and 1 from J; bases not matched to a gene: 15. The CDR3 spans 16 residues. Germline V gene data show CDR1 as GTSNPN and CDR2 as SVGIG (reference sequence). Filled out from reference TRBV30 and TRBJ1-1, the complete variable domain reads SQTIHQWPATLVQPVGSPLSLECTVEGTSNPNLYWYRQAAGRGLQLLFYSVGIGQISSEVPQNLSASRPQDRQFILSSKKLLLSDSGFYLCAFAGTESGANTEAFFGQGTRLTVV.

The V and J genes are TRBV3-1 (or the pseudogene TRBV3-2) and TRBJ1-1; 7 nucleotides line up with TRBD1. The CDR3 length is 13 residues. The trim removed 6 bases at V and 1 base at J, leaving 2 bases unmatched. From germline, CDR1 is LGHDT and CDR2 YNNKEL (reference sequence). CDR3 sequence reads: CASRWDRNTEAFF. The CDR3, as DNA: TGTGCCAGCAGGTGGGACAGGAACACTGAAGCTTTCTTT.

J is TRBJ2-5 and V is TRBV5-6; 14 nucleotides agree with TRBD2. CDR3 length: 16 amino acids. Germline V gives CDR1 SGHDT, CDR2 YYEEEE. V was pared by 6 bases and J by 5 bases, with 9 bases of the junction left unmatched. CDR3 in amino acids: CASTGMGLAGVETQYF. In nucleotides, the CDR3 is TGTGCCAGCACCGGAATGGGACTAGCGGGAGTTGAGACCCAGTACTTC.

The CDR3 bases are TGTGCCAGGAACGCGGGGGGCTGGGAGCAGTACTTC. Translation: CARNAGGWEQYF. This chain uses TRBV5-3 with TRBJ2-7; 8 nucleotides line up with TRBD2. TRBV5-3 is an open reading frame whose function is uncertain. There are 12 residues in the CDR3. V lost 8 bases and J lost 7; bases outside the gene matches: 8.

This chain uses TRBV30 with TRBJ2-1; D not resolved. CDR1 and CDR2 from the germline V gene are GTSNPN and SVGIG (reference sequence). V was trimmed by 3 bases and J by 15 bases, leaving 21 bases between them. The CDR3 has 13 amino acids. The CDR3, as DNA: TGTGCCTGGAGCAACGCTCGAATAGATCCTCGGTTCTTC. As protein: CAWSNARIDPRFF.

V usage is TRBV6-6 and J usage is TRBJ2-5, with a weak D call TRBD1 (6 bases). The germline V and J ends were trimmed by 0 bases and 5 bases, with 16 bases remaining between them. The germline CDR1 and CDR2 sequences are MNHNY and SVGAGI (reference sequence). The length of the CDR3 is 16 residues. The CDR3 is CASSYSVQGGWETQYF. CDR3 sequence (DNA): TGTGCCAGCAGTTACTCGGTCCAAGGGGGTTGGGAGACCCAGTACTTC.

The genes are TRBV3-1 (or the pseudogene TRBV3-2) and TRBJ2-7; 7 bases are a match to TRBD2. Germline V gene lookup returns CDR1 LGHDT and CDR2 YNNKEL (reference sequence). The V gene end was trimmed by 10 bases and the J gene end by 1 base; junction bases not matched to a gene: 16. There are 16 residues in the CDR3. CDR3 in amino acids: CATSPSHGLGSYEQYF. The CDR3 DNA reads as TGTGCCACATCGCCCTCACACGGACTAGGATCCTACGAGCAGTACTTC.

The CDR3 here is CASSLGAGGTDTQYF. In DNA form, the CDR3 reads TGTGCCAGCAGCTTAGGAGCGGGAGGCACAGATACGCAGTATTTT. The V call is TRBV7-2, the J call TRBJ2-3; 8 bases map to TRBD2. The CDR3 totals 15 residues. V shed 1 base, J shed 1 base, and the junction held 1 base outside the gene matches. The germline V gene encodes CDR1 SGHTA and CDR2 FQGNSA.

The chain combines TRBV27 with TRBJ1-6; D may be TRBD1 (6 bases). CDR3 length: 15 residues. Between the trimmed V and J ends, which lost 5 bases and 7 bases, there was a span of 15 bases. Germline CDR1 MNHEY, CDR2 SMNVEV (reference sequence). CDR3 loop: CASSGTDRGNSPLHF. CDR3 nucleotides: TGTGCCAGCAGTGGGACGGACAGAGGAAATTCACCCCTCCACTTT.

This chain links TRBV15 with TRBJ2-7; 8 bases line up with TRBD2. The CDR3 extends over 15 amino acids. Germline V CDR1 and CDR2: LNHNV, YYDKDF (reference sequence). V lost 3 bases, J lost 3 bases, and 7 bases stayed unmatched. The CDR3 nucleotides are TGTGCCACCAGCAGGACCGGGGGGGTGAGCTACGAGCAGTACTTC. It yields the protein CATSRTGGVSYEQYF.